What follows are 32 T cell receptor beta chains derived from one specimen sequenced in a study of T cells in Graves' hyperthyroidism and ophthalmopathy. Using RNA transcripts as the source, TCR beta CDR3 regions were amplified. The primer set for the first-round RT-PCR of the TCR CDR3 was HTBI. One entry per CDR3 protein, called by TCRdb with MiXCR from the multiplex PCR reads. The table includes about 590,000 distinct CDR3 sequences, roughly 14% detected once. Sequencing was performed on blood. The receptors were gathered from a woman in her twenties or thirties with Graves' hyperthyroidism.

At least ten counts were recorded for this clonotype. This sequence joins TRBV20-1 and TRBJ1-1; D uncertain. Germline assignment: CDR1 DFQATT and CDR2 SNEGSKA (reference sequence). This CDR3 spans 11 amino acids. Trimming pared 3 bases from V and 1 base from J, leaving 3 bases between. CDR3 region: CSASQNTEAFF. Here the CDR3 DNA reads TGCAGTGCTAGCCAGAACACTGAAGCTTTCTTT.

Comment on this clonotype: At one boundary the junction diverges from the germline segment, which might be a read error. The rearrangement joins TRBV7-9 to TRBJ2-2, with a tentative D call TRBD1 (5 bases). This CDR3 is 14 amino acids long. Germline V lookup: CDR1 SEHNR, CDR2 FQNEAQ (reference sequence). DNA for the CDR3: TGTGCCGGCAGGCAAGACAGAAACACCGGGGAGCTGTTTTTT. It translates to CAGRQDRNTGELFF.

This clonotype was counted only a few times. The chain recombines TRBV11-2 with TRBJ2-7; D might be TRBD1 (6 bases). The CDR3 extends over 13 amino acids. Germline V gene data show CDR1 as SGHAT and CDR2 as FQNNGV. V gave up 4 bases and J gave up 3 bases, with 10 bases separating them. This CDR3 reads CASSSRQDYEQYF. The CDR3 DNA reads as TGTGCCAGCAGCTCTAGACAGGACTACGAGCAGTACTTC.

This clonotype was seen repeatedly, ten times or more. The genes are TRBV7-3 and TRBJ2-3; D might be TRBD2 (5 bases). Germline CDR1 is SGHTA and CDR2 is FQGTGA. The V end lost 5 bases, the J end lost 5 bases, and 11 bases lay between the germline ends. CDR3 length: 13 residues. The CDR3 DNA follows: TGTGCCAGCAGCGTATCACTAGTAGATACGCAGTATTTT. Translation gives CASSVSLVDTQYF.

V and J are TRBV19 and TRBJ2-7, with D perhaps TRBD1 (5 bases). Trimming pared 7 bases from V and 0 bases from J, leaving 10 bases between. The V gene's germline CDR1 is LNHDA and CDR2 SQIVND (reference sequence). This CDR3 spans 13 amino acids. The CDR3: CASMGRVSYEQYF. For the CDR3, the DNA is TGTGCCAGTATGGGCAGGGTCTCCTACGAGCAGTACTTC. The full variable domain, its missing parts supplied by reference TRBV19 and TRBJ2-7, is DGGITQSPKYLFRKEGQNVTLSCEQNLNHDAMYWYRQDPGQGLRLIYYSQIVNDFQKGDIAEGYSVSREKKESFPLTVTSAQKNPTAFYLCASMGRVSYEQYFGPGTRLTVT.

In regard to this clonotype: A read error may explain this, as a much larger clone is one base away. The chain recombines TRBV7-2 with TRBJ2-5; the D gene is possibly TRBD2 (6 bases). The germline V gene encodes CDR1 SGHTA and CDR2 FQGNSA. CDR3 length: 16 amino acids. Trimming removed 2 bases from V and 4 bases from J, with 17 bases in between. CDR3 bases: TGTGCCAGCAGCTTATGGGGGGAGCGAGCCCGAGAGACCCAGTACTTC. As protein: CASSLWGERARETQYF.

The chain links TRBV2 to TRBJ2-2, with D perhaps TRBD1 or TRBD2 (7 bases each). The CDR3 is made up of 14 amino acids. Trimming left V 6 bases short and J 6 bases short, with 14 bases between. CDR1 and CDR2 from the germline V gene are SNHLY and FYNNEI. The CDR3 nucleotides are TGTGCCAGCAGGCAGGGGGGGGGCCCCGGGGAGCTGTTTTTT. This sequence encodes CASRQGGGPGELFF.

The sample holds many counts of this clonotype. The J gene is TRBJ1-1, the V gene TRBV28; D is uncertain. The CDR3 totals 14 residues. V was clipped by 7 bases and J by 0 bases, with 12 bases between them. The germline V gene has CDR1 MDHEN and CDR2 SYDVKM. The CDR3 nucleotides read TGTGCCAGCAATCCGAGGCAGATGAACACTGAAGCTTTCTTT. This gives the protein CASNPRQMNTEAFF.

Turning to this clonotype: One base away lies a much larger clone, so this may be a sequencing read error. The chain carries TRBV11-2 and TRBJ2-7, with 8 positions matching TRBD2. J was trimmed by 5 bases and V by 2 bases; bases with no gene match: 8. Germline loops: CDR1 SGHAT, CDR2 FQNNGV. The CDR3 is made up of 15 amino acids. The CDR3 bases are TGTGCCAGCAGCTTAACGCACGGGGGGGGAGACGAGCAGTACTTC. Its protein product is CASSLTHGGGDEQYF.

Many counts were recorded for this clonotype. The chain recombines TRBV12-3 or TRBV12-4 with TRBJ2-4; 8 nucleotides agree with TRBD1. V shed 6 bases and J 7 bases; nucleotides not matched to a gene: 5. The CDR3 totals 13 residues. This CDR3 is CASRGTGRNIQYF. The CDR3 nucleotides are TGTGCCAGCAGGGGGACAGGTCGGAACATTCAGTACTTC.

The CDR3 spells CASSFRDVDGYTF. Here the CDR3 DNA reads TGTGCCAGCAGCTTCCGGGACGTTGATGGCTACACCTTC. The rearrangement joins TRBV7-9 to TRBJ1-2; a weak D match, TRBD1 (5 bases). Trimming stripped 3 bases from V and 6 bases from J, with 11 bases between. The CDR3 extends over 13 amino acids. CDR1 and CDR2 (germline): SEHNR, FQNEAQ (reference sequence).

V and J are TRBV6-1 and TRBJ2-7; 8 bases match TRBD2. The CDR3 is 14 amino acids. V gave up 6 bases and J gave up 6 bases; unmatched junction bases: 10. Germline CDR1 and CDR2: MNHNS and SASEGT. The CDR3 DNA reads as TGTGCCAGCAGCGGGGGGGGGATAAACCCCGAGCAGTACTTC. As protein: CASSGGGINPEQYF.

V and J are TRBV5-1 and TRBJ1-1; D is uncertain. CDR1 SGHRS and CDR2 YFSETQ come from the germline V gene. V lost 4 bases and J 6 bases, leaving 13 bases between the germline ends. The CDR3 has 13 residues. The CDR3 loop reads CASSTREEPEAFF. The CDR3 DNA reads TGCGCCAGCAGCACCCGGGAGGAACCTGAAGCTTTCTTT.

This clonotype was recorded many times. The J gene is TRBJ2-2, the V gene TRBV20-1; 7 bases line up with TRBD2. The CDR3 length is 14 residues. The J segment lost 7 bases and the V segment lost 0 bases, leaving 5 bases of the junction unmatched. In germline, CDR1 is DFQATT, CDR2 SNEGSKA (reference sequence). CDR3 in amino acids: CSARDRGESGELFF. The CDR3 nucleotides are TGCAGTGCTAGAGATCGGGGGGAGAGCGGGGAGCTGTTTTTT.

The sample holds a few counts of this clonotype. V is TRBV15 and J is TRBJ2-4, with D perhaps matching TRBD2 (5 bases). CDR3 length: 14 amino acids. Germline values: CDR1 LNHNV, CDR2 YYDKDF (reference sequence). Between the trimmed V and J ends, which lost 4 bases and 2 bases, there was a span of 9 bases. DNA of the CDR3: TGTGCCACCAGCACCACCGGGACCAAAAACATTCAGTACTTC. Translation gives CATSTTGTKNIQYF.

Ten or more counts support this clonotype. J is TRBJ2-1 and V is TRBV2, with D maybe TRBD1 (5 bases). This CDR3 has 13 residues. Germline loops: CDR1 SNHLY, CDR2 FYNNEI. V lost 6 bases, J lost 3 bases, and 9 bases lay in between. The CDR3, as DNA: TGTGCCAGCAGACCGACAGACTACAATGAGCAGTTCTTC. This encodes CASRPTDYNEQFF. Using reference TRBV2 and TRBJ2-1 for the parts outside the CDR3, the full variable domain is EPEVTQTPSHQVTQMGQEVILRCVPISNHLYFYWYRQILGQKVEFLVSFYNNEISEKSEIFDDQFSVERPDGSNFTLKIRSTKLEDSAMYFCASRPTDYNEQFFGPGTRLTVL.

The CDR3 sequence is CAWSIPGELFF. In DNA form, the CDR3 reads TGTGCCTGGAGTATCCCCGGGGAGCTGTTTTTT. The V call is TRBV30, the J call TRBJ2-2; no firm D call. Trimming took off 2 bases at V and 6 bases at J, with 4 bases between the two ends. CDR3 length equals 11 residues. Germline values: CDR1 GTSNPN, CDR2 SVGIG (reference sequence).

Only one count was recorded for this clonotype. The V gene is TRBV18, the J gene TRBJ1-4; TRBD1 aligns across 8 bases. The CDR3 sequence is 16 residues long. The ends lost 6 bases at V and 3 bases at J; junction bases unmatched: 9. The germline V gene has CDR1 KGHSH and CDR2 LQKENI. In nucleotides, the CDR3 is TGTGCCAGCTCCCCTACAGGGGGACCGGCTAATGAAAAACTGTTTTTT. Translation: CASSPTGGPANEKLFF.

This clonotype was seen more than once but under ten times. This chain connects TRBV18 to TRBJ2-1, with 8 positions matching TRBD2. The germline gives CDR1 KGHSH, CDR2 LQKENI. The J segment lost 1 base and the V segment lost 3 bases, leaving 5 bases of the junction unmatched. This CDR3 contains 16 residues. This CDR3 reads CASSPPGGGSYNEQFF. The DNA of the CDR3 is TGTGCCAGCTCACCCCCGGGGGGGGGTTCCTACAATGAGCAGTTCTTC.

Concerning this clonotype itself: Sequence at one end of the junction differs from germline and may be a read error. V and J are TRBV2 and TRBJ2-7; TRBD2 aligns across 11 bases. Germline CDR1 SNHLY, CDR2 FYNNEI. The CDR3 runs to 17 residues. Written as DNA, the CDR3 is TGTGCCAGCGGTGAGACTAGCGGGGTGACGTTGGGGTACGAGCAGTACTTC. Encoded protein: CASGETSGVTLGYEQYF.

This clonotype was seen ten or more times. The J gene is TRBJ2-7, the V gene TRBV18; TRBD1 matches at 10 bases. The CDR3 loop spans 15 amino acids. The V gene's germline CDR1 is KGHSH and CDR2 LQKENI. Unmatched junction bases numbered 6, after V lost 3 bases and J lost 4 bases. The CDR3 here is CASSPPRGQGYEQYF. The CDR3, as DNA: TGTGCCAGCTCACCGCCTAGGGGACAGGGGTACGAGCAGTACTTC. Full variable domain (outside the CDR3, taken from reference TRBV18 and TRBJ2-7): NAGVMQNPRHLVRRRGQEARLRCSPMKGHSHVYWYRQLPEEGLKFMVYLQKENIIDESGMPKERFSAEFPKEGPSILRIQQVVRGDSAAYFCASSPPRGQGYEQYFGPGTRLTVT.

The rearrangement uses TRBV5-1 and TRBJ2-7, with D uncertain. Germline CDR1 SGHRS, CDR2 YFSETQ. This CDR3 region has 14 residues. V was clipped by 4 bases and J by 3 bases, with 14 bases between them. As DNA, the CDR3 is TGCGCCAGCAGCCCGGACCCTGGGGACTACGAGCAGTACTTC. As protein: CASSPDPGDYEQYF.

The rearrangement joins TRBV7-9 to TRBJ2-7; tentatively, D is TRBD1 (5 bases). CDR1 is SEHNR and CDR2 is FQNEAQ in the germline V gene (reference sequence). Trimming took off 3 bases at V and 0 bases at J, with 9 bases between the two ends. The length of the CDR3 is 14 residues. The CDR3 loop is CASSLTASSYEQYF. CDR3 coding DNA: TGTGCCAGCAGCTTGACAGCGAGCTCCTACGAGCAGTACTTC.

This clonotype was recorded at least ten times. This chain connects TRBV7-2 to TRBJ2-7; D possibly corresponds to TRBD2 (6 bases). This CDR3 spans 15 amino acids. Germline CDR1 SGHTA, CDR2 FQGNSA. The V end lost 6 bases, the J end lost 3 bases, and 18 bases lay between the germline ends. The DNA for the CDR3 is TGTGCCAGCAGGGCCGGCGGGACTGGAGTCTACGAGCAGTACTTC. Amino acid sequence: CASRAGGTGVYEQYF.

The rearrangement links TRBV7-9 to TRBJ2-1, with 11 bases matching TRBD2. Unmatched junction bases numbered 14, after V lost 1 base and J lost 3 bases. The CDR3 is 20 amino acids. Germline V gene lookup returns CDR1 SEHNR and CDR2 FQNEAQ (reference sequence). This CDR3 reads CASSLVRLGATSGIYNEQFF. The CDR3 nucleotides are TGTGCCAGCAGCTTAGTGCGCCTTGGTGCGACTAGCGGGATCTACAATGAGCAGTTCTTC.

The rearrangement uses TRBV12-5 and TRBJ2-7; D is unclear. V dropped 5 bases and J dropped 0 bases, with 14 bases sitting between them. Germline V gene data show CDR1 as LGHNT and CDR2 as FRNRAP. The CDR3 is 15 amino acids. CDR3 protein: CASGPSGRISYEQYF. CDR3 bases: TGTGCTAGTGGTCCGTCGGGCAGGATCTCCTACGAGCAGTACTTC.

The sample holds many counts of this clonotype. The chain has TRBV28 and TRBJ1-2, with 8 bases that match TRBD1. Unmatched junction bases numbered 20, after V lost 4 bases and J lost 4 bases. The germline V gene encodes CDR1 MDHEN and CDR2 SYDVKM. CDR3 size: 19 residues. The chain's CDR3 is CASSSMLGGGQGFFYGYTF. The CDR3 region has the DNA TGTGCCAGCAGTTCCATGCTGGGGGGCGGACAGGGATTTTTCTATGGCTACACCTTC.

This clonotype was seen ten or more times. The CDR3 DNA sequence: TGTGCCAGCAGCTTAATGGCGCAAGAGACCCAGTACTTC. It specifies CASSLMAQETQYF. V gene TRBV7-3 combines with J gene TRBJ2-5; D is unclear. V was trimmed by 1 base and J by 2 bases, leaving 5 bases between them. Germline CDR1 reads SGHTA; CDR2 reads FQGTGA. The length of the CDR3 is 13 residues.

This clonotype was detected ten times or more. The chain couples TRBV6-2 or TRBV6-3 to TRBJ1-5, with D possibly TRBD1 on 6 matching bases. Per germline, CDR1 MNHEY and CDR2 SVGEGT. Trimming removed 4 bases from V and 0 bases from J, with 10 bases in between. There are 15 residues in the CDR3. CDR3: CASSSGGHSNQPQHF. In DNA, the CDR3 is TGTGCCAGCAGTTCGGGGGGGCATAGCAATCAGCCCCAGCATTTT.

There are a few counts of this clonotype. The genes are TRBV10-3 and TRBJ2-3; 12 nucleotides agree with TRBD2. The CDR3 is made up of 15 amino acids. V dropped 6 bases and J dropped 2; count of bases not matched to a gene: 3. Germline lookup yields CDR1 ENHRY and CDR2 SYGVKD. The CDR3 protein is CAIRGLAGVTDTQYF. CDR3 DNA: TGTGCCATCAGGGGACTAGCGGGTGTCACAGATACGCAGTATTTT.

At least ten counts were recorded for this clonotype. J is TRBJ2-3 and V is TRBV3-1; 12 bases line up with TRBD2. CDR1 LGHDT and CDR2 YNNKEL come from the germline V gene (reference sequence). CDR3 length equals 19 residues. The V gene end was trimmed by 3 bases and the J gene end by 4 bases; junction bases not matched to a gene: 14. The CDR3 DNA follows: TGTGCCAGCAGCCAGCATCTAGCGGGAGGGCCGGTTAACGCAGATACGCAGTATTTT. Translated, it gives CASSQHLAGGPVNADTQYF.

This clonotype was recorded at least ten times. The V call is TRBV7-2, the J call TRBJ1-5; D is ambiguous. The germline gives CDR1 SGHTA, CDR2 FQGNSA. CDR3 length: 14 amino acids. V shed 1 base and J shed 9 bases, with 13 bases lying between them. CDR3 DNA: TGTGCCAGCAGCTTAGTTCACTCCGGCAGGCCCCAGCATTTT. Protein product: CASSLVHSGRPQHF.